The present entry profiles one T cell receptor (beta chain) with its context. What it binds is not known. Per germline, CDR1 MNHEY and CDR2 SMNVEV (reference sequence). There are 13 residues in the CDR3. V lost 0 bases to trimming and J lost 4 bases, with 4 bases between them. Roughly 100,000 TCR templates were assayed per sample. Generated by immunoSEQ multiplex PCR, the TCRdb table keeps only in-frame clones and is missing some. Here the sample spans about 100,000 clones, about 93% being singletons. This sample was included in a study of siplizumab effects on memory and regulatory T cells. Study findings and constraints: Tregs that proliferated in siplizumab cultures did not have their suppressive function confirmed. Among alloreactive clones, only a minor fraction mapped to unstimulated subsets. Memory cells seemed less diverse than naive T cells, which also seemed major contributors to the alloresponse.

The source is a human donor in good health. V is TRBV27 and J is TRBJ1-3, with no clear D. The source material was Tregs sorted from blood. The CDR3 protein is CASSLSAGNTIYF. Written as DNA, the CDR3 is TGTGCCAGCAGTTTATCTGCGGGAAACACCATATATTTT.